This T cell receptor (beta chain) was observed in a study of T-cell reconstitution after alpha-beta-depleted transplantation in children. Overall study findings and caveats: Alpha-beta T cells present about two months after transplant were reported to originate from several hundred expanded graft clones. In some patients, recipient T cells and intrathymic progenitors surviving conditioning explained high day-60 diversity. After one year, T-cell counts and TCRbeta diversity mostly came from new T cells.

There are many counts of this clonotype. Its antigen remains unidentified. Preparation of the TCRbeta library involved a method that used unique molecular identifiers. Each CDR3 protein is one row after TCRdb ran MiXCR on the PCR reads. Altogether almost 250,000 distinct CDR3 sequences are present, roughly a quarter being singletons, with the ten largest covering approximately 2.5%. The germline CDR1 and CDR2 sequences are DFQATT and SNEGSKA (reference sequence). Trimming took 8 bases from V and 3 from J; bases not matched to a gene: 12. The CDR3 has 15 amino acids. The specimen was PBMCs, collected before TCRalphabeta/CD19-depleted stem cell transplant. The receptor was isolated from a girl between 2 and 10 years old with Fanconi anemia, due to receive a stem cell transplant. V and J are TRBV20-1 and TRBJ2-7; the match to TRBD2 covers 11 bases. The CDR3 bases are TGCAGTACTCCCGTACTAGCGGGAGTTGGCTACGAGCAGTACTTC. It translates to CSTPVLAGVGYEQYF.